The rows below give T cell receptor beta chains drawn from one sample of a study of blood T cell repertoires in COVID-19. TCRdb's table, derived via immunoSEQ multiplex PCR, lists solely in-frame clones and lacks some. Of over 110,000 clones listed, about nine tenths are singletons. Source material: peripheral blood. These receptors were taken from a human donor in a cohort sampled during active COVID-19. The CDR3 runs from the conserved cysteine through the conserved F or W. The D gene is left open where the match is weak. A clone size is listed for some rows: how often the clone was seen (once, few, many), or a class if it is expanded.

size,D,J,V,CDR3,DNA
NA,NA,TRBJ2-2,TRBV7-3,CASSLTPNTGELFF,TGTGCCAGCAGCTTGACTCCCAACACCGGGGAGCTGTTTTTT
few,NA,TRBJ2-1,TRBV5-1,CASSLGRASNEQFF,TGCGCCAGCAGCTTGGGCAGGGCGTCCAATGAGCAGTTCTTC
NA,TRBD1,TRBJ2-1,TRBV9,CASSADRGTYNEQFF,TGTGCCAGCAGCGCGGACAGGGGCACCTACAATGAGCAGTTCTTC
few,NA,TRBJ1-1,TRBV7-9,CASSLAGKTEAFF,TGTGCCAGCAGCTTAGCGGGCAAGACTGAAGCTTTCTTT
once,NA,TRBJ2-2,TRBV20-1,CSARGGGELFF,TGCAGTGCTAGGGGAGGCGGGGAGCTGTTTTTT
NA,TRBD2,TRBJ2-5,TRBV4-2,CASSPGTSANNQETQYF,TGTGCCAGCAGCCCCGGGACTAGCGCGAACAACCAAGAGACCCAGTACTTC
NA,NA,TRBJ1-2,TRBV12-3/TRBV12-4,CASSPRGVYGYTF,TGTGCCAGCAGTCCCCGGGGAGTATATGGCTACACCTTC
NA,TRBD1,TRBJ1-1,TRBV5-4,CASSLRDRGTEAFF,TGTGCCAGCAGCTTGCGGGACAGGGGAACTGAAGCTTTCTTT
NA,NA,TRBJ1-6,TRBV4-3,CASSLGVQGTYNSPLHF,TGCGCCAGCAGCCTTGGGGTACAGGGCACTTATAATTCACCCCTCCACTTT
NA,TRBD2,TRBJ2-7,TRBV27,CASSPGLAGAVESSYEQYF,TGTGCCAGCAGCCCCGGACTAGCGGGGGCCGTTGAAAGCTCCTACGAGCAGTACTTC
NA,NA,TRBJ1-5,TRBV4-3,CASSQEFYIEGNQPQHF,TGCGCCAGCAGCCAAGAATTTTATATCGAGGGCAATCAGCCCCAGCATTTT
NA,NA,TRBJ2-7,TRBV30,CAWSGSTYEQYF,TGTGCCTGGAGTGGAAGCACCTACGAGCAGTACTTC
NA,TRBD1,TRBJ1-2,TRBV5-1,CASSRRDRGLYGYTF,TGCGCCAGCAGCCGAAGGGACAGGGGTCTCTATGGCTACACCTTC
NA,NA,TRBJ1-3,TRBV9,CASSVGLAGSSHGNTIYF,TGTGCCAGCAGCGTAGGACTAGCAGGTTCATCTCATGGAAACACCATATATTTT
NA,NA,TRBJ2-7,TRBV19,CASSPGQTYEQYF,TGTGCCAGTAGTCCCGGACAGACCTACGAGCAGTACTTC
NA,TRBD1,TRBJ2-1,TRBV19,CASSPGTVSYNEQFF,TGTGCCAGTAGTCCCGGGACAGTTAGTTACAATGAGCAGTTCTTC
NA,TRBD2,TRBJ2-3,TRBV7-2,CASSLGGLAAEYF,TGTGCCAGCAGCTTAGGTGGACTAGCGGCCGAGTATTTT
once,TRBD1,TRBJ2-7,TRBV29-1,CSANRGTGESEQYF,TGCAGCGCAAATCGGGGGACAGGGGAAAGCGAGCAGTACTTC
NA,NA,TRBJ2-5,TRBV9,CASSEASGFQETQYF,TGTGCCAGCAGCGAGGCCTCAGGGTTCCAAGAGACCCAGTACTTC
NA,NA,TRBJ1-2,TRBV5-6,CASSLAGDAGQYYGYTF,TGTGCCAGCAGCTTGGCAGGTGATGCAGGGCAATACTATGGCTACACCTTC
NA,NA,TRBJ2-5,TRBV6-6,CAAAQMATSQETQYF,TGTGCTGCGGCACAAATGGCTACAAGTCAAGAGACCCAGTACTTC
once,TRBD1,TRBJ1-5,TRBV7-4,CASSFPDREGNQPQHF,TGTGCCAGCAGCTTCCCGGACAGGGAGGGCAATCAGCCCCAGCATTTT
few,NA,TRBJ1-3,TRBV6-5,CASSYSLQRRNTIYF,TGTGCCAGCAGTTACTCTCTCCAGAGGCGAAACACCATATATTTT
NA,NA,TRBJ2-1,TRBV7-2,CASSLGTHNEQFF,TGTGCCAGCAGCCTGGGGACTCACAATGAGCAGTTCTTC
NA,NA,TRBJ2-3,TRBV4-3,CASSQERSTDTQYF,TGCGCCAGCAGCCAAGAGAGGTCCACAGATACGCAGTATTTT
NA,NA,TRBJ1-2,TRBV27,CASSTGTYGYTF,TGTGCCAGCAGTACAGGGACCTATGGCTACACCTTC
NA,TRBD1,TRBJ1-1,TRBV2,CASQKGQGSPEAFF,TGTGCCAGCCAGAAAGGACAGGGGTCTCCTGAAGCTTTCTTT
NA,TRBD1,TRBJ1-1,TRBV2,CASSPRTGNTEAFF,TGTGCCAGCAGCCCACGGACAGGGAACACTGAAGCTTTCTTT
NA,NA,TRBJ2-1,TRBV30,CAWSTEGREQFF,TGTGCCTGGAGCACGGAGGGCCGTGAGCAGTTCTTC
NA,TRBD1,TRBJ2-7,TRBV27,CASSLSYRGNEQYF,TGTGCCAGCAGTTTGTCCTACAGGGGCAACGAGCAGTACTTC
NA,NA,TRBJ1-2,TRBV6-5,CASSRVGREGYTF,TGTGCCAGCAGCCGAGTTGGGAGGGAAGGCTACACCTTC
NA,TRBD1,TRBJ1-1,TRBV7-9,CASSDRQGSNTEAFF,TGTGCCAGCAGCGACCGACAGGGTTCTAACACTGAAGCTTTCTTT
NA,TRBD1,TRBJ2-3,TRBV9,CASSPRTGMGIGADTQYF,TGTGCCAGCAGCCCCCGGACAGGGATGGGAATTGGGGCAGATACGCAGTATTTT
NA,NA,TRBJ1-6,TRBV24-1,CATSFPLQGSYNSPLHF,TGTGCCACCAGTTTTCCCTTACAGGGCAGCTATAATTCACCCCTCCACTTT
NA,NA,TRBJ1-4,TRBV4-2,CASSQGVGGAGEKLFF,TGTGCCAGCAGCCAGGGGGTAGGGGGGGCTGGTGAAAAACTGTTTTTT
NA,NA,TRBJ2-1,TRBV20-1,CSARRYNEQFF,TGCAGTGCTCGTCGCTACAATGAGCAGTTCTTC
NA,NA,TRBJ2-7,TRBV5-6,CASSRWGVGSYEQYF,TGTGCCAGCAGCCGCTGGGGGGTGGGCTCCTACGAGCAGTACTTC
NA,NA,TRBJ2-2,TRBV5-4,CASSGSTGELFF,TGTGCCAGCAGTGGCAGCACCGGGGAGCTGTTTTTT